This TCR beta chain was captured in a study of blood T cell repertoires in COVID-19. CDR3 size: 15 residues. Germline V lookup: CDR1 MDHEN, CDR2 SYDVKM. V was cut by 4 bases and J by 3 bases, with 12 bases left in between. Method: immunoSEQ multiplex PCR; TCRdb's copy keeps in-frame clones and lacks some. The sample records 100,000 or so clones, roughly 90% being singletons. This receptor was obtained from a woman in her fifties or sixties with COVID-19, enrolled during active disease. The chain couples TRBV28 to TRBJ2-2; a possible D gene is TRBD2 (5 bases). Material: peripheral blood. The CDR3 coding sequence is TGTGCCAGCAGTTCCCTGGGCGGGTACACCGGGGAGCTGTTTTTT. The encoded protein is CASSSLGGYTGELFF.